This T cell receptor (beta chain) was sequenced in a study of T cell repertoires in cytomegalovirus infection. General study findings and limits: Identification of carriers of CMV plus the relevant HLA was performed using cumulative public TCR beta family frequency.

Remarks on this clonotype: The antigen is not known.

Trimming pared 3 bases from V and 3 bases from J, leaving 14 bases between. The CDR3 has 15 residues. The germline V gene encodes CDR1 SEHNR and CDR2 FQNEAQ (reference sequence). TCRdb reprocessed the reads with MiXCR, giving one entry per CDR3 protein. Among under 300,000 distinct CDR3 sequences listed, 22% were seen once. The sequence was obtained from a human donor in good health (CMV status not recorded). Some clones in this sample may be carry-over from other donors' samples. Specimen: cultured PBMCs, collected from culture after CMV antigen stimulation. J is TRBJ1-1 and V is TRBV7-9, with a tentative D call TRBD1 (5 bases). The CDR3 loop is CASSFVGRAHTEAFF. The CDR3 DNA reads TGTGCCAGCAGCTTCGTAGGCAGGGCCCACACTGAAGCTTTCTTT.